This TCR beta chain was recovered during a study of cytomegalovirus exposure and HLA in healthy donors. In regard to this clone: Its antigen is not identified. A junction end diverges from the germline sequence, so it may reflect a read error.

Study results and limitations: A classifier reportedly called cytomegalovirus status with high sensitivity and specificity. Highly shared sequence variants in one cluster were likely a sequencing artifact.

This CDR3 comprises 12 residues. Germline-derived CDR1 and CDR2 are SGHDT and YYEEEE. Vbeta (60) and Jbeta (13) primers were used in the PCR. Some clones are missing from TCRdb's copy, which holds only in-frame ones; the method was immunoSEQ multiplex PCR. This sample has over 200,000 clones, with approximately 70% found just once. The donors gave bone marrow, and they were healthy. The sequencing input was PBMCs. The V gene is TRBV5-6, the J gene TRBJ1-2; D possibly corresponds to TRBD1 (6 bases). The source of this sequence is a woman aged 30 to 39 in good health and CMV-seronegative. The CDR3 region has the DNA TGTGCCAGTGGATTGGGGGCAGGTGGCTACGCCTTC. This gives the protein CASGLGAGGYAF.